The entry below gives a single T cell receptor beta chain sequence along with its context. TCRdb re-called the PCR reads with MiXCR, one entry per CDR3 protein. The sample has roughly 16,000 distinct CDR3 sequences; 45% to 50% are singletons. The source of the sample is a study of tumor-infiltrating lymphocytes in oesophageal squamous cell carcinoma. The sequencing input was normal esophageal tissue next to the tumor. The origin of this receptor is a female donor with esophageal squamous cell carcinoma.

For the CDR3, the DNA is TGTGCCAGCAGCTTAGGGGGGTCTAACTATGGCTACACCTTC. The encoded protein is CASSLGGSNYGYTF. The V gene is TRBV7-2, the J gene TRBJ1-2; weak D call: TRBD1 (5 bases). Trimming took 1 base from V and 0 from J, leaving 6 bases between them. The CDR3 has 14 residues. Germline lookup yields CDR1 SGHTA and CDR2 FQGNSA.